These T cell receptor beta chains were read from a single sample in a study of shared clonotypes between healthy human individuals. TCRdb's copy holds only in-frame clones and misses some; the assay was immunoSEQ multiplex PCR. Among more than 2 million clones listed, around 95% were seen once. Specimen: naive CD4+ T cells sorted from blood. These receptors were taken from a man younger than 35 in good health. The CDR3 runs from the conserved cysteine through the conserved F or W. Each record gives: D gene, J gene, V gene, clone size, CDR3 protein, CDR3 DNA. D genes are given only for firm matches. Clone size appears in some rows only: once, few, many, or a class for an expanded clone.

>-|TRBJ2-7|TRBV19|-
CASSIGKSYEQYF
TGTGCCAGTAGTATAGGAAAGTCCTACGAGCAGTACTTC
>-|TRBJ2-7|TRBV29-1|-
CSVENSPYEQYF
TGCAGCGTTGAGAACAGCCCCTACGAGCAGTACTTC
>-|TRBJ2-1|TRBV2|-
CASRRSSYNEQFF
TGTGCCAGCAGGAGAAGCTCCTACAATGAGCAGTTCTTC
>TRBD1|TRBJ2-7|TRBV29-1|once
CSVGKTGGDEQYF
TGCAGCGTTGGGAAGACAGGGGGAGACGAGCAGTACTTC
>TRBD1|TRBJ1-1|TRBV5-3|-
CARSFRSFGQGTEAFF
TGTGCCAGAAGCTTCCGGAGTTTTGGACAGGGGACTGAAGCTTTCTTT
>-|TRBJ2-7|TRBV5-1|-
CASSLAGPYEQYF
TGCGCCAGCAGCTTGGCGGGACCGTACGAGCAGTACTTC
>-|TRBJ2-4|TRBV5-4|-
CASSLAQGGGIQYF
TGTGCCAGCAGCTTGGCACAGGGAGGGGGCATTCAGTACTTC
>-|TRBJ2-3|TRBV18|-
CASSAARVTSTDTQYF
TGTGCCAGCTCAGCGGCCCGGGTGACCAGCACAGATACGCAGTATTTT
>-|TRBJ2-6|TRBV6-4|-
CASSPQTGANVLTF
TGTGCCAGCAGTCCCCAGACTGGGGCCAACGTCCTGACTTTC
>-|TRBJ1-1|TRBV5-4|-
CASSLDSKSTEAFF
TGTGCCAGCAGCTTGGACAGCAAATCGACTGAAGCTTTCTTT
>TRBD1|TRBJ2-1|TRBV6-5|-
CASRRPGQGVNEQFF
TGTGCCAGCAGAAGACCAGGACAGGGGGTCAATGAGCAGTTCTTC
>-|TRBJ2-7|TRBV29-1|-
CSVGGFPGSYEQYF
TGCAGCGTTGGGGGATTTCCGGGGTCCTACGAGCAGTACTTC
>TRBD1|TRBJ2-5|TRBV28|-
CASSFGDRGRGETQYF
TGTGCCAGCAGTTTCGGGGACAGGGGGAGGGGAGAGACCCAGTACTTC
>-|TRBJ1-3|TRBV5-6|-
CASSPWGAGNTIYF
TGTGCCAGCAGCCCGTGGGGAGCTGGAAACACCATATATTTT
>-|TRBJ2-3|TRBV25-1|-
CASSESRGGGTDTQYF
TGTGCCAGCAGTGAATCAAGGGGGGGTGGCACAGATACGCAGTATTTT
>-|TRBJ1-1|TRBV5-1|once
CASSSPTVTEAFF
TGCGCCAGCAGCTCTCCAACAGTCACTGAAGCTTTCTTT
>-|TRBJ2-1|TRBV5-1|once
CASSLRGLDEQFF
TGCGCCAGCAGCCTCAGAGGGCTCGATGAGCAGTTCTTC
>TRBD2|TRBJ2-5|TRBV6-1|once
CASSERVRGLAGGRETQYF
TGTGCCAGCAGTGAAAGGGTCAGAGGGCTAGCGGGAGGTCGGGAGACCCAGTACTTC
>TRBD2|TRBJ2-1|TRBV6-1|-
CASSTGTSGVFSFF
TGTGCCAGCAGCACCGGGACTAGCGGGGTCTTTTCGTTCTTC
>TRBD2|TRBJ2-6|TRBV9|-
CASSPRVAGVGGANVLTF
TGTGCCAGCAGCCCCCGGGTAGCGGGAGTGGGTGGGGCCAACGTCCTGACTTTC
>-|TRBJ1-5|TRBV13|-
CASSLGRGSSNQPQHF
TGTGCCAGCAGCTTAGGCCGTGGCAGCTCCAATCAGCCCCAGCATTTT
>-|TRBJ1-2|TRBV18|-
CASSPSGQPNYGYTF
TGTGCCAGCTCACCCTCCGGACAGCCGAACTATGGCTACACCTTC
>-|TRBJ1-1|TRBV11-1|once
CASSPLTTTGEAFF
TGTGCCAGCAGCCCTTTAACGACGACAGGAGAAGCTTTCTTT